This T cell receptor (beta chain) was retrieved from a study of blood T cell repertoires in COVID-19 (dated by TCRdb to about 2020). Regarding the research as a whole: The collaborator samples originated in the United States, Italy and Spain and spanned the acute and convalescent phases of COVID-19. The prospective study material was composed of cDNA or gDNA derived from T cells, B-cell-depleted T cells, or PBMCs. Nearly every sample came with metadata listing a de-identified subject ID, COVID-19 status, age in years and sex. Samples came from the ongoing ImmuneRACE study (first 160 participants) plus 1,254 subjects from 6 global collaborators. Where HLA class I and class II types were available, the types were taken from metadata supplied by the sample provider, not from assay-based typing. Deeply sampled blood TCRbeta repertoires from subjects exposed to, actively infected with, or recovered from COVID-19 were included in the dataset. The repertoires were released in a freely available public database meant as a resource for research on the immune response to SARS-CoV-2. Results the study describes overall, beyond this receptor: The quantity of clinical and demographic metadata differed by source and by participant and was supplied without curation.

Enrolling through a virtual design, the prospective study's participants ranged in age from roughly 18 to 89 years and lived across some 22 United States geographic areas. In the prospective study, participants were assigned to cohorts based on the clinical history participants reported in a screening survey and a study questionnaire. Exposed participants had been in contact, within 2 weeks of entering the study, with a person who had a PCR-confirmed or clinician-diagnosed case of COVID-19. In the prospective study, mobile phlebotomists collected whole blood, serum and a nasopharyngeal or oropharyngeal swab from each participant. Additional blood draws and questionnaires over an approximately 2-month period could optionally be provided by prospective study participants. Before DNA extraction, prospective study blood samples were shipped either frozen or at room temperature. The immunoSEQ Assay, a bias-controlled multiplex PCR, was used to amplify TCRbeta CDR3 regions from genomic DNA. On the study's bioinformatics: Nucleated cell counts per sample were estimated from amplification of reference gene primers within the assay. Sequence reads were collapsed and filtered to measure the absolute abundance of every unique TCRbeta CDR3 rearrangement. For each sample, productive Simpson clonality was calculated as the square root of Simpson's diversity index over productive rearrangements. Not all clones reach the TCRdb copy of this immuneACCESS table, which keeps in-frame sequences only. Checked studies attribute under half of the gap to unresolved V genes and leave the rest unexplained. V and J calls plus clone size are reproduced from that table; the DNA served to infer D and trimming. The sample contains approximately 400,000 clones, about nine tenths of them found a single time. About 0.78% of the sample is held by the ten biggest clonotypes.

As to this clone: Its antigen has not been determined. No clone much larger than this one lies a single base away; base qualities are absent.

The germline V gene provides CDR1 SGHNT and CDR2 YENEEA. The CDR3 contains 15 residues, cysteine and phenylalanine counted. This entry keeps only the CDR3 DNA: 45 bases, framed from base 1. A distance of 13 bases separates the germline ends of V and J, which lose 4 bases and 2 bases respectively. The rearrangement joined TRBV11-3 to TRBJ2-3; tentative D gene TRBD1, with 6 bases matching. The sequenced sample was PBMCs or T cells enriched from blood (not recorded which). The sequence was collected from a woman between 35 and 50 years old who had been exposed to COVID-19. The encoded CDR3 is CASSSQQGVTDTQYF. Here is the DNA: TGTGCCAGCAGCTCTCAACAGGGCGTCACAGATACGCAGTATTTT.